This entry is about one T cell receptor (beta chain). Its cognate antigen is unknown. The data derive from a study of T cell responses to AZD1222 COVID-19 vaccine. Clones were sequenced by immunoSEQ multiplex PCR, and TCRdb holds only the in-frame ones, with some missing. The sample lists approximately 100,000 clones, 91% occurring once. Broader study findings: Receipt of two AZD1222 doses was followed by a rise in Spike-specific TCR breadth and depth.

Germline CDR1 reads DFQATT; CDR2 reads SNEGSKA (reference sequence). V was trimmed by 3 bases and J by 2 bases, leaving 16 bases between them. The CDR3 consists of 15 residues. The V call is TRBV20-1, the J call TRBJ1-2, with D possibly matching TRBD1 (5 bases). The sample in question was peripheral blood, obtained on day 0 of AZD1222 vaccination. This TCR derives from an adult in good health. The chain's CDR3 is CSASSSLRGNYGYTF. CDR3 nucleotide sequence: TGCAGTGCTAGTTCATCTCTAAGGGGAAACTATGGCTACACCTTC.